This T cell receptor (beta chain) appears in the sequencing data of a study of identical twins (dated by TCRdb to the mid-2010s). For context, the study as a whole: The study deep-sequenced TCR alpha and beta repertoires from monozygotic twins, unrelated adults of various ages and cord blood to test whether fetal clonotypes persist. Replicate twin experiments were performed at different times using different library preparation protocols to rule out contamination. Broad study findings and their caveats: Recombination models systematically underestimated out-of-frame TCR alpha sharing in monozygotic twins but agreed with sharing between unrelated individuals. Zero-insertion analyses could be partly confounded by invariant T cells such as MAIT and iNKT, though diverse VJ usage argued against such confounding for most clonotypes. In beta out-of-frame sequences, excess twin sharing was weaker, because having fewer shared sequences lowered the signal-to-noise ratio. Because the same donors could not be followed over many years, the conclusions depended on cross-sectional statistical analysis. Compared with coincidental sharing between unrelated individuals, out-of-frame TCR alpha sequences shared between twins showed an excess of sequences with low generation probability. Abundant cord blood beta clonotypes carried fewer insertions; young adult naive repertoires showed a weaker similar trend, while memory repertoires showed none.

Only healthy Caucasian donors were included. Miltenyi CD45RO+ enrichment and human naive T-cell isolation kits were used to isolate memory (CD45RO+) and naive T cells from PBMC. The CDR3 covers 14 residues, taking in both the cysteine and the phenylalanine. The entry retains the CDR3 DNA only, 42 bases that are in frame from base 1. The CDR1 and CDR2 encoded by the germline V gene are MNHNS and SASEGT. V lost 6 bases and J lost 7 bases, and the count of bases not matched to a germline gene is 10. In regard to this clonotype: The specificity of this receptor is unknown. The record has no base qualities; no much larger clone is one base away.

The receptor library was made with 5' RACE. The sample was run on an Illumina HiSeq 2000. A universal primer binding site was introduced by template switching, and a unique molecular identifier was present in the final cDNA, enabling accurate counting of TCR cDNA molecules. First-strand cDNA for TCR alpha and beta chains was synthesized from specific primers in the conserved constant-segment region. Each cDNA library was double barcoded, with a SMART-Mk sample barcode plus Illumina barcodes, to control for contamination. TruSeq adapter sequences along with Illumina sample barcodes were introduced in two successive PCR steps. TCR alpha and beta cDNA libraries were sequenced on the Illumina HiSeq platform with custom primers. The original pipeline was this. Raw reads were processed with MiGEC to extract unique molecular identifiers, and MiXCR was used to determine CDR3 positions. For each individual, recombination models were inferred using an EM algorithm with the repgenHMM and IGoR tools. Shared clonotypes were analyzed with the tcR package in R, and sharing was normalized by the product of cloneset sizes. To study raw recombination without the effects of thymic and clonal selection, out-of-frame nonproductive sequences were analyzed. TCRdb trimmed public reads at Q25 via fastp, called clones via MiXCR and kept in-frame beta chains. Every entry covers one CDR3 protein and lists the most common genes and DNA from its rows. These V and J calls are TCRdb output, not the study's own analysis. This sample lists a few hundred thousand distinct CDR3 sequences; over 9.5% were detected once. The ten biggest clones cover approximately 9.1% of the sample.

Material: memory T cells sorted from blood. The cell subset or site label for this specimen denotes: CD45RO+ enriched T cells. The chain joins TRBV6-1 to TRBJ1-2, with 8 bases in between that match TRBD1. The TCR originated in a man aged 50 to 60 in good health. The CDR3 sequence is CASSRLDREGGYTF. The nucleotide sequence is TGTGCCAGCAGCCGACTGGACAGGGAAGGTGGCTACACCTTC.